This TCR beta chain was sequenced in a study of human T cells and chemical hapten exposure. Study in general: The patients were mostly female; they had alopecia areata, totalis or universalis. Broader study findings: Because all patients had alopecia, their immune responses might differ from healthy ones. As patch test score rose, PT1 expanded TCR counts tended to rise as well.

Time point specified: patch test 1, 2 weeks after DPC sensitization. Treatment of the sample: therapeutic diphenylcyclopropenone sensitization with weekly scalp DPC. Before extraction, the whole blood was not fractionated, and total RNA was taken from it. CDR3 length: 18 residues. Germline V gene data show CDR1 as SGHNT and CDR2 as YENEEA. V was clipped by 0 bases and J by 5 bases; unmatched bases: 5. This clonotype showed up many times. The antigen is unknown. TCRdb processed the RACE reads anew with MiXCR; each CDR3 protein has one entry. The sample lists around 380,000 distinct CDR3 sequences, 4.8% occurring once.

J is TRBJ2-2 and V is TRBV11-3; 14 nucleotides agree with TRBD2. The receptor was derived from a woman aged 50 to 65 with alopecia areata. Some clones in this sample may be carry-over from other donors' samples. The material sequenced was whole blood, taken in connection with sensitization to the hapten diphenylcyclopropenone (DPC). DNA for the CDR3: TGTGCCAGCAGCTTAGATTTGGGGACTAGCGGGAGTACCGGGGAGCTGTTTTTT. Protein: CASSLDLGTSGSTGELFF.